One sample yielded the 27 T cell receptor beta chains listed below, sequenced in a study of breast tumors, draining lymph nodes, adjacent tissues. Breast cancer patients provided tissue from their axillary draining lymph nodes. TCRdb redid the calling of the multiplex PCR reads with MiXCR, one entry per CDR3 protein. The sample lists 100,000 or so distinct CDR3 sequences, approximately 22% occurring once. Sequenced sample: axillary lymph node tissue. These receptors all stem from a female donor with breast cancer. Some clones in this sample may be carry-over from other donors' samples.

This clonotype was counted ten times or more. The CDR3 loop is CASTFGTRNIQYF. DNA for the CDR3: TGTGCCAGCACCTTTGGGACGAGGAACATTCAGTACTTC. This chain uses TRBV12-3 or TRBV12-4 with TRBJ2-4; either TRBD1 or TRBD2 may fit D (5 bases each). Trimming left V 7 bases short and J 7 bases short, with 14 bases between. There are 13 residues in the CDR3.

To note about this clonotype: A much larger clone sits a single nucleotide away, making a read error possible. The chain couples TRBV5-5 to TRBJ2-7; the D call may be TRBD1 or TRBD2 (5 bases each). Germline V gene data show CDR1 as SGHKS and CDR2 as YYEKEE (reference sequence). This CDR3 has 14 residues. CDR3 sequence (DNA): TGTGCCGGCAGCTTGGGGCTAGCCTCTCTGGAGCAGTACTTC. Translation: CAGSLGLASLEQYF.

This clonotype was detected only once. A much larger clone differs by one base, so this may be a read error. The rearrangement uses TRBV5-4 and TRBJ1-3, with TRBD1 matching over 8 bases. V trimming: 5 bases; J trimming: 1 base; junction bases outside the gene matches: 5. Germline CDR1 SGHNT, CDR2 YYREEE (reference sequence). This CDR3 spans 15 amino acids. For the CDR3, the DNA is TGTGCCAGCAGAACGCAGGGGGCTTCTGGAAACACCATATATTTT. This codes for CASRTQGASGNTIYF. The variable domain in full, completed from reference TRBV5-4 and TRBJ1-3, reads ETGVTQSPTHLIKTRGQQVTLRCSSQSGHNTVSWYQQALGQGPQFIFQYYREEENGRGNFPPRFSGLQFPNYSSELNVNALELDDSALYLCASRTQGASGNTIYFGEGSWLTVV.

Many counts were recorded for this clonotype. V and J are TRBV6-6 and TRBJ2-1; 10 bases fit TRBD1. V shed 6 bases and J 10 bases; nucleotides not matched to a gene: 6. This CDR3 region has 13 residues. Germline CDR1 and CDR2: MNHNY and SVGAGI (reference sequence). In DNA form, the CDR3 reads TGTGCCAGCAGCCGGACAGGGGGAGGAGAGCAGTTCTTC. Amino acid sequence: CASSRTGGGEQFF.

Remarks on this clonotype: This may stem from a read error, because a much larger clone lies one nucleotide away. Since no conserved phenylalanine or tryptophan closes the CDR3, a read error is the likely cause. The V call is TRBV30, the J call TRBJ1-5; D is ambiguous. Looked up from germline, CDR1 is GTSNPN and CDR2 is SVGIG (reference sequence). V lost 2 bases to trimming and J lost 4 bases, with 6 bases between them. The CDR3 runs 12 residues. The CDR3 nucleotides read TGTGCCTGGAGTTTACGGAATCAGCCCCAGCATCTT. This sequence encodes CAWSLRNQPQHL.

This clonotype was picked up many times. This sequence joins TRBV20-1 and TRBJ2-2; 12 bases match TRBD2. Germline CDR1 and CDR2: DFQATT and SNEGSKA (reference sequence). The CDR3 consists of 16 residues. The V gene end was trimmed by 3 bases and the J gene end by 5 bases; junction bases not matched to a gene: 7. This CDR3 is CSASASGGARTGELFF. The CDR3 DNA is TGCAGTGCTAGTGCTAGCGGGGGGGCGAGGACCGGGGAGCTGTTTTTT.

This chain links TRBV20-1 with TRBJ2-1, with 7 bases matching TRBD2. Germline V gene data show CDR1 as DFQATT and CDR2 as SNEGSKA (reference sequence). J lost 4 bases, V lost 2 bases, and 5 bases had no gene match. The CDR3 spans 14 residues. CDR3 residues: CSARLGLEYNEQFF. DNA for the CDR3: TGCAGTGCTAGATTAGGACTAGAGTACAATGAGCAGTTCTTC.

This clonotype was observed many times. The chain employs TRBV7-9 and TRBJ2-7; D not resolved. V was clipped by 1 base and J by 2 bases, with 9 bases between them. Germline assignment: CDR1 SEHNR and CDR2 FQNEAQ (reference sequence). CDR3 size: 14 residues. The CDR3 sequence: CASSLGPEAYEQYF. As DNA, the CDR3 is TGTGCCAGCAGCTTAGGTCCGGAAGCCTACGAGCAGTACTTC.

The rearrangement links TRBV2 to TRBJ2-7; 13 bases match TRBD2. Looked up from germline, CDR1 is SNHLY and CDR2 is FYNNEI. After removal of 5 bases from V and 3 bases from J, the junction contained 7 bases not matched to a gene. There are 16 residues in the CDR3. The CDR3 sequence: CASSRLAGGTDYEQYF. CDR3 bases: TGTGCCAGCAGTAGACTAGCGGGAGGTACCGACTACGAGCAGTACTTC.

The sample holds many counts of this clonotype. J is TRBJ2-5 and V is TRBV12-3 or TRBV12-4, with D tentatively TRBD2 (6 bases). The CDR3 covers 14 residues. The ends were cut back, 6 bases at V and 7 bases at J, with 18 bases in the middle. The CDR3 nucleotides are TGTGCCAGCAGCCCCGGGATCCGGGGGAGGACCCAGTACTTC. It codes for CASSPGIRGRTQYF.

The chain combines TRBV3-1 with TRBJ1-3; D perhaps matches TRBD1 (6 bases). The V end was cut by 2 bases, the J end by 0 bases, with 14 bases between. The CDR3 extends over 17 amino acids. CDR1 and CDR2 from the germline V gene are LGHDT and YNNKEL (reference sequence). The CDR3 nucleotides are TGTGCCAGCAGCCAACGGGCGGGGGCTCTCTCTGGAAACACCATATATTTT. It specifies CASSQRAGALSGNTIYF.

This clonotype was counted ten times or more. The rearrangement links TRBV12-3 or TRBV12-4 to TRBJ1-5; 7 nucleotides match TRBD1. Losses at the gene ends were 5 bases for V and 0 bases for J; bases not matched to a gene: 10. The CDR3 length is 17 residues. The CDR3 loop reads CASSPRQGTVSNQPQHF. CDR3 bases: TGTGCCAGCAGTCCCAGACAGGGAACCGTTAGCAATCAGCCCCAGCATTTT.

The V call is TRBV7-2, the J call TRBJ2-4; 9 bases fit TRBD2. The CDR3 covers 11 residues. CDR1 SGHTA and CDR2 FQGNSA come from the germline V gene. V trimming: 11 bases; J trimming: 7 bases; junction bases outside the gene matches: 3. DNA of the CDR3: TGTGCCGGTACTAGCGGGAACATTCAGTACTTC. It is translated as CAGTSGNIQYF.

Details on this clonotype: One junction end does not reproduce the germline sequence, and a read error may be involved. The V and J genes are TRBV19 and TRBJ2-4; unclear D gene. Germline CDR1 is LNHDA and CDR2 is SQIVND (reference sequence). The CDR3 contains 12 residues. CDR3 sequence: CASSPMRNIQYF. The DNA of the CDR3 is TGTGCGAGTAGCCCAATGAGGAACATTCAGTACTTC.

This clonotype was recorded at least ten times. The J gene is TRBJ2-5, the V gene TRBV5-1; 10 bases agree with TRBD2. Looked up from germline, CDR1 is SGHRS and CDR2 is YFSETQ. With 0 bases clipped from V and 4 bases from J, the junction kept 3 bases outside the gene matches. The CDR3 totals 15 residues. CDR3 sequence (DNA): TGCGCCAGCAGCTTGGGGCTAGCGGGAGTAGAGACCCAGTACTTC. This translates into CASSLGLAGVETQYF.

This clonotype was detected ten times or more. The chain employs TRBV30 and TRBJ1-2, with D possibly TRBD1 on 5 matching bases. Trimming pared 8 bases from V and 6 bases from J, leaving 22 bases between. The CDR3 extends over 14 amino acids. Germline-derived CDR1 and CDR2 are GTSNPN and SVGIG (reference sequence). Here the CDR3 DNA reads TGTGCCGGGGGAACTTTCCATTTTTTGGATGGCTACACCTTC. Protein: CAGGTFHFLDGYTF.

This clonotype was seen many times. This rearrangement joins TRBV3-1 to TRBJ2-7; possible D gene TRBD2, 5 bases. Per the germline V gene, CDR1 is LGHDT and CDR2 is YNNKEL (reference sequence). V was pared by 2 bases and J by 6 bases, with 5 bases between. The CDR3 length is 11 residues. CDR3 sequence: CASSQRGEQYF. In DNA form, the CDR3 reads TGTGCCAGCAGCCAACGGGGCGAGCAGTACTTC.

This clonotype was counted ten times or more. The gene calls are TRBV19 and TRBJ2-7; a possible D gene is TRBD1 (5 bases). Deletions cut 3 bases from V and 0 bases from J, with 9 bases between. The CDR3 contains 14 residues. Germline V gene data show CDR1 as LNHDA and CDR2 as SQIVND (reference sequence). The CDR3 protein is CASSIDSFSYEQYF. The DNA of the CDR3 is TGTGCCAGTAGTATCGACAGTTTCTCCTACGAGCAGTACTTC.

This clonotype was observed a handful of times. Possible read error: a much larger clone is one base away. The J gene is TRBJ2-3, the V gene TRBV7-8; possibly TRBD2 for D (7 bases). Germline V gene sequence: CDR1 SGHVS, CDR2 FQNEAQ. This CDR3 spans 16 amino acids. The V gene lost 5 bases and the J gene lost 4 bases, with 19 bases spanning the gap. The CDR3 sequence: CASSGGAGARADTQYF. CDR3 DNA sequence: TGTGCCAGCAGCGGGGGGGCGGGGGCTAGAGCAGATACGCAGTATTTT.

This clonotype came up many times. This sequence joins TRBV7-3 and TRBJ2-2; TRBD2 is a possible D gene (6 bases). The CDR3 totals 14 residues. Germline-derived CDR1 and CDR2 are SGHTA and FQGTGA. Trimming stripped 5 bases from V and 4 bases from J, with 11 bases between. CDR3 DNA: TGTGCCAGCAGCCGTAGCGGAATCACCGGGGAGCTGTTTTTT. Translated, it gives CASSRSGITGELFF.

In its sample, this clonotype was seen many times. V gene TRBV4-2 combines with J gene TRBJ2-3; 8 bases align to TRBD2. Per germline, CDR1 LGHNA and CDR2 YNFKEQ. The junction had 13 bases not matched to a gene; V was cut back by 3 bases and J by 2 bases. This CDR3 is 18 amino acids long. The CDR3, as DNA: TGTGCCAGCAGCCAGAGCTCCCTAAGCGGGGGAAACACAGATACGCAGTATTTT. Translation gives CASSQSSLSGGNTDTQYF.

On this clonotype itself: A much larger clonotype is one base distant, so this may be a read error. The chain couples TRBV19 to TRBJ1-5; D is possibly TRBD1 (5 bases). Germline V CDR1 and CDR2: LNHDA, SQIVND (reference sequence). The CDR3 sequence is 15 residues long. As DNA, the CDR3 is TGTGCCAGTAATCCCAGGGAAAATAGCAATCAGCCCCGGCATTTT. It is translated as CASNPRENSNQPRHF. The full variable domain, with the rest looked up from reference TRBV19 and TRBJ1-5, is DGGITQSPKYLFRKEGQNVTLSCEQNLNHDAMYWYRQDPGQGLRLIYYSQIVNDFQKGDIAEGYSVSREKKESFPLTVTSAQKNPTAFYLCASNPRENSNQPRHFGDGTRLSIL.

This clonotype has a handful of counts. The chain combines TRBV6-5 with TRBJ1-3; TRBD1 is a possible D gene (5 bases). Germline V lookup: CDR1 MNHEY, CDR2 SVGAGI. The CDR3 covers 16 residues. V lost 0 bases to trimming and J lost 7 bases, with 16 bases between them. CDR3 nucleotides: TGTGCCAGCAGTTACTCGAAGGAAGGGTCAGGGAACACCATATATTTT. Amino acid sequence: CASSYSKEGSGNTIYF.

This clonotype was observed at least ten times. J is TRBJ2-1 and V is TRBV12-5, with a tentative D call TRBD1 (6 bases). V dropped 1 base and J dropped 0 bases, with 10 bases sitting between them. Germline V gene data show CDR1 as LGHNT and CDR2 as FRNRAP. The CDR3 spans 16 residues. The CDR3 is CASGLGQGSSYNEQFF. Here the CDR3 DNA reads TGTGCTAGTGGTTTGGGCCAGGGGAGCTCCTACAATGAGCAGTTCTTC.

This sequence joins TRBV5-8 and TRBJ2-2; the D gene is possibly TRBD2 (5 bases). Per germline, CDR1 SGHTS and CDR2 YDEGEE. The CDR3 length is 16 residues. Trimming took 0 bases from V and 4 from J, leaving 13 bases between them. This CDR3 is CASSLGLGEGTGELFF. Written as DNA, the CDR3 is TGTGCCAGCAGCTTGGGGTTGGGAGAGGGCACCGGGGAGCTGTTTTTT. Based on the CDR3 plus reference TRBV5-8 and TRBJ2-2, the full variable domain is EAGVTQSPTHLIKTRGQQATLRCSPISGHTSVYWYQQALGLGLQFLLWYDEGEERNRGNFPPRFSGRQFPNYSSELNVNALELEDSALYLCASSLGLGEGTGELFFGEGSRLTVL.

As for this clonotype: It may be a read error: a sequence one base away is much more abundant. Here the CDR3 omits its conserved ending phenylalanine or tryptophan, so a read error is the likely source. The rearrangement uses TRBV2 and TRBJ2-3, with unresolved D. The V gene's germline CDR1 is SNHLY and CDR2 FYNNEI. The ends were cut back, 3 bases at V and 5 bases at J, with 3 bases in the middle. The CDR3 consists of 11 residues. The CDR3 coding sequence is TGTGCCAGCAGTGAGTTAGATACGCAGTATCTT. Encoded protein: CASSELDTQYL.

There are many counts of this clonotype. The chain couples TRBV20-1 to TRBJ1-5; TRBD1 might be the D (5 bases). In germline, CDR1 is DFQATT, CDR2 SNEGSKA (reference sequence). Deletions cut 4 bases from V and 7 bases from J, with 14 bases between. The CDR3 sequence is 13 residues long. The CDR3 is CSATQTENQPQHF. Written as DNA, the CDR3 is TGCAGTGCTACCCAGACAGAGAACCAGCCCCAGCATTTT.